Each of the 28 T cell receptor beta chains below was sequenced from the same sample in a study of T-cell reconstitution after alpha-beta-depleted transplantation in children. Preparation of the TCRbeta library was carried out with unique molecular identifiers. MiXCR was run by TCRdb on the PCR reads, yielding one entry per CDR3 protein. The sample carries 250,000 to 350,000 distinct CDR3 sequences, approximately 9.6% recorded once. The specimen was PBMCs from the stem cell graft donor, collected from the stem cell graft. The receptors were gathered from a human donor who donated a stem cell graft to a child with SCID.

This clonotype has more than one count but fewer than ten. J is TRBJ2-6 and V is TRBV6-1, with D possibly TRBD2 on 6 matching bases. This CDR3 has 16 residues. Trimming pared 7 bases from V and 2 bases from J, leaving 15 bases between. CDR1 is MNHNS and CDR2 is SASEGT in the germline V gene. CDR3 sequence reads: CASITLGGAGANVLTF. CDR3 sequence (DNA): TGTGCCAGCATCACACTAGGAGGGGCTGGGGCCAACGTCCTGACTTTC.

This clonotype occurred many times. This sequence joins TRBV3-1 and TRBJ1-1; the match to TRBD1 covers 7 bases. V lost 2 bases to trimming and J lost 10 bases; unmatched junction nucleotides: 4. Germline-derived CDR1 and CDR2 are LGHDT and YNNKEL (reference sequence). This CDR3 is built from 12 residues. The CDR3 bases are TGTGCCAGCAGCCAAAGACCAGGGGGAGCTTTCTTT. Its protein is CASSQRPGGAFF.

This clonotype was seen many times. This chain connects TRBV12-3 or TRBV12-4 to TRBJ1-4; 8 positions match TRBD1. J lost 5 bases, V lost 6 bases, and 5 bases had no gene match. The CDR3 is 14 residues long. As DNA, the CDR3 is TGTGCCAGCAGCCCGACAGGGGTAAATGAAAAACTGTTTTTT. Its protein is CASSPTGVNEKLFF.

This clonotype was counted a few times. The chain recombines TRBV5-6 with TRBJ2-1; 13 bases align to TRBD2. CDR3 length: 15 residues. V lost 4 bases and J lost 5; bases outside the gene matches: 3. The germline V gene encodes CDR1 SGHDT and CDR2 YYEEEE. The CDR3 DNA reads as TGTGCCAGCAGCCTGGGACTAGCGGGAAACAATGAGCAGTTCTTC. Its protein product is CASSLGLAGNNEQFF.

J is TRBJ2-7 and V is TRBV7-8, with 10 positions matching TRBD2. Trimming at V came to 5 bases and at J to 5 bases, leaving 3 bases not matched to a gene. The CDR3 covers 13 residues. Germline V gene data show CDR1 as SGHVS and CDR2 as FQNEAQ. The CDR3 DNA is TGTGCCAGCAGCAACGGACTAGCGGACGAGCAGTACTTC. Translated: CASSNGLADEQYF.

Points on this clonotype: The CDR3 end shows no conserved phenylalanine or tryptophan, and so a read error is likely. Because the CDR3's place on the DNA is in doubt, the DNA is left out and the CDR3 is given as listed by TCRdb. The chain has TRBV21-1 and TRBJ2-4; the table calls TRBD1, which could not be checked here. TRBV21-1 corresponds to a pseudogene. The CDR3 is 17 residues long, counting both termini. The CDR3: CASSKTLGALSKNIQYL.

This clonotype appeared a few times. The chain carries TRBV20-1 and TRBJ2-7, with D possibly TRBD1 on 6 matching bases. Between the trimmed V and J ends, which lost 5 bases and 0 bases, there was a span of 14 bases. Looked up from germline, CDR1 is DFQATT and CDR2 is SNEGSKA (reference sequence). CDR3 size: 14 residues. The CDR3 is CSAPQGTSSYEQYF. The DNA for the CDR3 is TGCAGTGCTCCACAGGGTACAAGCTCCTACGAGCAGTACTTC.

This clonotype was seen a few times. The chain couples TRBV6-1 to TRBJ1-2; tentative D call: TRBD1 (6 bases). V lost 6 bases and J 2 bases, leaving 13 bases between the germline ends. CDR3 size: 14 residues. Looked up from germline, CDR1 is MNHNS and CDR2 is SASEGT. The CDR3: CASRGGSRNYGYTF. The CDR3 region has the DNA TGTGCCAGCAGGGGGGGCAGTCGAAACTATGGCTACACCTTC.

There are a few counts of this clonotype. This sequence joins TRBV2 and TRBJ2-3; D is unresolved. The CDR3 contains 15 residues. V was trimmed by 4 bases and J by 0 bases, leaving 11 bases between them. The germline V gene has CDR1 SNHLY and CDR2 FYNNEI. CDR3 amino acids: CASSVVASSTDTQYF. CDR3 coding DNA: TGTGCCAGCAGTGTTGTAGCCAGTAGCACAGATACGCAGTATTTT.

This clonotype was seen a few times. This chain joins TRBV4-1 and TRBJ2-7; 11 nucleotides match TRBD1. The CDR3 spans 16 residues. V was pared by 1 base and J by 3 bases, with 5 bases of the junction left unmatched. Germline loops: CDR1 MGHRA, CDR2 YSYEKL. CDR3 amino acids: CASSQAGTGGYYEQYF. CDR3 coding DNA: TGCGCCAGCAGCCAAGCCGGGACAGGGGGATACTACGAGCAGTACTTC.

V usage is TRBV10-3 and J usage is TRBJ2-3; 9 nucleotides match TRBD1. The CDR3 is 14 amino acids. V shed 7 bases, J shed 6 bases, and the junction held 8 bases outside the gene matches. The V gene's germline CDR1 is ENHRY and CDR2 SYGVKD. In DNA, the CDR3 is TGTGCCATCACCTCGACAGGGGGGGAGGATACGCAGTATTTT. Translated: CAITSTGGEDTQYF.

In its sample, this clonotype was seen a few times. The chain carries TRBV10-3 and TRBJ1-2, with 11 bases identical to TRBD1. V was pared by 10 bases and J by 2 bases, with 18 bases of the junction left unmatched. Germline values: CDR1 ENHRY, CDR2 SYGVKD. There are 18 residues in the CDR3. This chain's CDR3 is CATSRIRDRGGPNYGYTF. In DNA form, the CDR3 reads TGTGCCACCTCAAGGATTCGGGACAGGGGGGGCCCAAACTATGGCTACACCTTC.

This clonotype has just a few counts. This sequence joins TRBV10-2 and TRBJ2-2; 13 nucleotides align to TRBD2. The V gene end was trimmed by 5 bases and the J gene end by 3 bases; junction bases not matched to a gene: 3. The CDR3 sequence is 16 residues long. Germline V lookup: CDR1 WSHSY, CDR2 SAAADI. The CDR3 loop reads CASSQLAGGHTGELFF. CDR3 in DNA: TGCGCCAGCAGTCAACTAGCGGGGGGGCACACCGGGGAGCTGTTTTTT.

The chain employs TRBV5-6 and TRBJ1-1, with D unclear. CDR1 is SGHDT, CDR2 YYEEEE, per germline. Trimming took off 1 base at V and 4 bases at J, with 8 bases between the two ends. The CDR3 runs 13 residues. The CDR3 DNA reads as TGTGCCAGCAGCTTGCGATCCCTCACTGAAGCTTTCTTT. Protein: CASSLRSLTEAFF.

CDR3 residues: CSVEDLSNTIYF. CDR3 nucleotide sequence: TGCAGCGTTGAAGATCTCTCCAACACCATATATTTT. This rearrangement joins TRBV29-1 to TRBJ1-3; D remains ambiguous. CDR3 length equals 12 residues. Germline V gene lookup returns CDR1 SQVTM and CDR2 ANQGSEA. V gave up 0 bases and J gave up 7 bases, with 7 bases separating them.

Written as DNA, the CDR3 is TGTGCCAGCAGCTCGGGACTACCTCAAGAGACCCAGTACTTC. Translated: CASSSGLPQETQYF. This chain connects TRBV7-8 to TRBJ2-5, with 7 bases aligning to TRBD2. There are 14 residues in the CDR3. The ends lost 4 bases at V and 2 bases at J; junction bases unmatched: 4. From germline, CDR1 is SGHVS and CDR2 FQNEAQ. The full variable domain, with the rest looked up from reference TRBV7-8 and TRBJ2-5, is GAGVSQSPRYKVAKRGQDVALRCDPISGHVSLFWYQQALGQGPEFLTYFQNEAQLDKSGLPSDRFFAERPEGSVSTLKIQRTQQEDSAVYLCASSSGLPQETQYFGPGTRLLVL.

Many counts were recorded for this clonotype. The rearrangement uses TRBV10-3 and TRBJ2-3, with 12 nucleotides matching TRBD2. CDR1 is ENHRY, CDR2 SYGVKD, per germline. The ends lost 7 bases at V and 0 bases at J; junction bases unmatched: 2. The CDR3 is 15 residues long. CDR3 protein: CAITTSGGSTDTQYF. In DNA, the CDR3 is TGTGCCATCACGACTAGCGGGGGTAGCACAGATACGCAGTATTTT.

This clonotype was counted ten times or more. This chain links TRBV4-1 with TRBJ1-1; 9 bases fit TRBD1. The germline gives CDR1 MGHRA, CDR2 YSYEKL. The CDR3 extends over 16 amino acids. Trimming at V came to 3 bases and at J to 5 bases, leaving 10 bases not matched to a gene. The CDR3 DNA is TGCGCCAGCAGCCACGATGAAGCGGGACAGGGAACTGAAGCTTTCTTT. This gives the protein CASSHDEAGQGTEAFF.

This clonotype has at least ten counts. V gene TRBV6-1 combines with J gene TRBJ1-1; D ambiguous. CDR3 length: 13 amino acids. Germline V gene data show CDR1 as MNHNS and CDR2 as SASEGT. V was clipped by 5 bases and J by 7 bases, with 14 bases between them. CDR3: CASSIGRDYEAFF. In DNA form, the CDR3 reads TGTGCCAGCAGTATAGGGAGAGACTATGAAGCTTTCTTT.

This clonotype turned up a few times. The chain is built from TRBV12-3 or TRBV12-4 and TRBJ2-7; D is undetermined. V dropped 3 bases and J dropped 4 bases, with 7 bases sitting between them. The CDR3 length is 12 residues. The CDR3 loop reads CASSFFRYEQYF. The DNA of the CDR3 is TGTGCCAGCAGTTTTTTTAGGTACGAGCAGTACTTC.

This clonotype has ten or more counts. DNA of the CDR3: TGTGCCATTAGCCCCGGGACTAGCGATCCCAATGAGCAGTTCTTC. It yields the protein CAISPGTSDPNEQFF. The genes are TRBV10-3 and TRBJ2-1, with 10 nucleotides matching TRBD2. The trim removed 9 bases at V and 6 bases at J, leaving 11 bases unmatched. The germline gives CDR1 ENHRY, CDR2 SYGVKD. CDR3 length equals 15 residues.

This clonotype has a handful of counts. The rearrangement links TRBV20-1 to TRBJ2-3, with 8 bases lining up with TRBD1. The CDR3 spans 13 residues. CDR1 and CDR2 from the germline V gene are DFQATT and SNEGSKA (reference sequence). This chain's CDR3 is CSPGGTYTDTQYF. In DNA, the CDR3 is TGCAGCCCAGGGGGCACATACACAGATACGCAGTATTTT.

V and J are TRBV2 and TRBJ2-2; D uncertain. Germline assignment: CDR1 SNHLY and CDR2 FYNNEI. Trimming removed 4 bases from V and 0 bases from J, with 9 bases in between. The CDR3 totals 15 residues. The CDR3 DNA reads TGTGCCAGCAGTGGTCAGCCCTCGAACACCGGGGAGCTGTTTTTT. The encoded protein is CASSGQPSNTGELFF.

V gene TRBV7-9 combines with J gene TRBJ1-5; a possible D gene is TRBD1 (5 bases). Germline V lookup: CDR1 SEHNR, CDR2 FQNEAQ (reference sequence). V gave up 5 bases and J gave up 5 bases, with 13 bases separating them. The CDR3 is made up of 14 amino acids. The CDR3 spells CASSPSGEDQPQHF. For the CDR3, the DNA is TGTGCCAGCAGCCCGTCGGGGGAGGATCAGCCCCAGCATTTT.

This clonotype has just a few counts. This chain connects TRBV21-1 to TRBJ2-3; whether TRBD1, the table's D call, matches the DNA was not checked. TRBV21-1 is shown as a pseudogene. The CDR3 totals 17 residues. This CDR3 is CASSKSRETAARNTQYF. DNA of the CDR3: TGTGCCAGCAGCAAAAGTAGGGAGACAGCTGCGAGAAATACGCAGTATTTT.

The CDR3 DNA is TGTGCCAGTAACAGACTCAATGAAAAACTGTTTTTT. Protein product: CASNRLNEKLFF. The rearrangement links TRBV19 to TRBJ1-4; the D is unclear. The germline V gene encodes CDR1 LNHDA and CDR2 SQIVND (reference sequence). The CDR3 totals 12 residues. Trimming removed 7 bases from V and 5 bases from J, with 8 bases in between.

This clonotype was seen more than once but under ten times. The rearrangement joins TRBV10-3 to TRBJ1-6; no firm D call. Trimming removed 6 bases at V and 12 bases at J, with 18 bases between. Germline CDR1 is ENHRY and CDR2 is SYGVKD. CDR3 length equals 14 residues. This CDR3 is CAIRTEGEGRPLHF. CDR3 DNA sequence: TGTGCCATCAGGACCGAAGGTGAGGGAAGACCCCTCCACTTT.

The chain has TRBV10-3 and TRBJ2-5; D is tentatively TRBD1 or TRBD2 (5 bases each). There are 14 residues in the CDR3. Germline CDR1 is ENHRY and CDR2 is SYGVKD. The V and J ends lost 0 bases and 9 bases respectively, with 14 bases between them. The CDR3 loop is CAISESQGARAQYF. In nucleotides, the CDR3 is TGTGCCATCAGTGAGTCTCAGGGAGCAAGAGCCCAGTACTTC.